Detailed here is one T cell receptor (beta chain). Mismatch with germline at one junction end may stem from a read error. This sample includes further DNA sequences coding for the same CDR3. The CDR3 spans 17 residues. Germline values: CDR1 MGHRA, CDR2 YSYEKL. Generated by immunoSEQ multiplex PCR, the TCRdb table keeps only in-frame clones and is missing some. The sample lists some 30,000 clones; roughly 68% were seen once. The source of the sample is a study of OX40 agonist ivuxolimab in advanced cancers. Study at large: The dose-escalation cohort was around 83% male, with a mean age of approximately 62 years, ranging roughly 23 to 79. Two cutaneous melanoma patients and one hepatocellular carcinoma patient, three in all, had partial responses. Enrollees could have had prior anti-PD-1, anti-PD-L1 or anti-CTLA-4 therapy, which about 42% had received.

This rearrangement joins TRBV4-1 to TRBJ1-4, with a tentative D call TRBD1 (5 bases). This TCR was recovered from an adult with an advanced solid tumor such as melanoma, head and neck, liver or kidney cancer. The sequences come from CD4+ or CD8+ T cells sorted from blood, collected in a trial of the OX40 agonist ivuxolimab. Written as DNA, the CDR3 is TGCGCCAGCAGCCAAAAATTTCCTCAGGGAGCACATGAAAAACTATTTTTT. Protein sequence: CASSQKFPQGAHEKLFF.